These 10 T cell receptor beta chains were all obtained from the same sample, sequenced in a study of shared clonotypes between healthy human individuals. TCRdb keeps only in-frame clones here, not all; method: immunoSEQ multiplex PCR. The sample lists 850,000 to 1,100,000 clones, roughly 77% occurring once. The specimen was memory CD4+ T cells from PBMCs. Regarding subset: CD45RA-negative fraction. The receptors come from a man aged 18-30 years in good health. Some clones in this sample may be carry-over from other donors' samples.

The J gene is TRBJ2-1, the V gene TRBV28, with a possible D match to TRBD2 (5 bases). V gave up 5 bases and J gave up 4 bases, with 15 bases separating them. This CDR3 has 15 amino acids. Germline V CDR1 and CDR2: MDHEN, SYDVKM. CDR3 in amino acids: CASSQAGVGYNEQFF. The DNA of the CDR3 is TGTGCCAGCAGTCAGGCCGGGGTTGGTTACAATGAGCAGTTCTTC.

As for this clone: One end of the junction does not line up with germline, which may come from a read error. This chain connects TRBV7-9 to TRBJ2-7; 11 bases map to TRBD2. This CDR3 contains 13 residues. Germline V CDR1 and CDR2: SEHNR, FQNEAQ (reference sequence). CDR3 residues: CASSDRGLAERDF. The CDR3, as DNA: TGTGCCAGCAGCGATAGGGGACTAGCGGAGCGGGACTTC.

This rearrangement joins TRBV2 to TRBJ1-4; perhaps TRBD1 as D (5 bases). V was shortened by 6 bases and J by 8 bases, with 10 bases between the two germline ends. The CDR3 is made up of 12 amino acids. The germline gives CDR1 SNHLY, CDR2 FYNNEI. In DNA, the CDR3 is TGTGCCAGCAGGGGCTGGGACGAAAAACTGTTTTTT. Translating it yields CASRGWDEKLFF.

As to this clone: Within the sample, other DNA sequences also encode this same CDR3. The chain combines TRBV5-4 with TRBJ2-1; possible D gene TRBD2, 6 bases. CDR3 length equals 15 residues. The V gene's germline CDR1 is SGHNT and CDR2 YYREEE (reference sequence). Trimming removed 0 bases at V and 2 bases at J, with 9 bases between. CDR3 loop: CASSLDGGTYNEQFF. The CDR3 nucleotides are TGTGCCAGCAGCTTGGATGGGGGGACCTACAATGAGCAGTTCTTC.

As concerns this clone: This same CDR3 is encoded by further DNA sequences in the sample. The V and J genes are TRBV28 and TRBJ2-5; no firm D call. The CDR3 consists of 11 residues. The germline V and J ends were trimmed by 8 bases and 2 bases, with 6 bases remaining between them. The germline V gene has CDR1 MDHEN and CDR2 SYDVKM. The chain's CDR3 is CASREQETQYF. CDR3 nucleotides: TGTGCCAGCCGAGAACAAGAGACCCAGTACTTC.

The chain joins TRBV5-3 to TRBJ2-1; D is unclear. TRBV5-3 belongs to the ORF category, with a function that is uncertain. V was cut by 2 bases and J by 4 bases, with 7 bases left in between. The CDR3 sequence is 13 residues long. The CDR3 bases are TGTGCCAGAAGCTTTCGGATATACAATGAGCAGTTCTTC. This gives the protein CARSFRIYNEQFF.

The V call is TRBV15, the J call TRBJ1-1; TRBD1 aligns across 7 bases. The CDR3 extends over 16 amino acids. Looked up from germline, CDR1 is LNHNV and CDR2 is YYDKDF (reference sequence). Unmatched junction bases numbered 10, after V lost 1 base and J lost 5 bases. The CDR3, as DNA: TGTGCCACCAGCAGAGGTGGGAGGGGGCTATGGACTGAAGCTTTCTTT. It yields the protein CATSRGGRGLWTEAFF.

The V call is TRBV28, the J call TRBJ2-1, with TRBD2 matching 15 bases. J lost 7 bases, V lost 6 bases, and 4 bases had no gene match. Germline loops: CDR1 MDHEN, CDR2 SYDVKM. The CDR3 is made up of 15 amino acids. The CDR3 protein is CASRPGTSGRNEQFF. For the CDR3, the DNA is TGTGCCAGCAGGCCCGGGACTAGCGGGAGGAATGAGCAGTTCTTC.

The CDR3 reads CASRTSGSYEQYF. Written as DNA, the CDR3 is TGTGCCAGCAGGACTAGCGGGTCCTACGAGCAGTACTTC. The chain has TRBV2 and TRBJ2-7, with TRBD2 matching over 10 bases. Germline CDR1 is SNHLY and CDR2 is FYNNEI. Trimming took 6 bases from V and 1 from J; bases not matched to a gene: 0. CDR3 length: 13 residues.

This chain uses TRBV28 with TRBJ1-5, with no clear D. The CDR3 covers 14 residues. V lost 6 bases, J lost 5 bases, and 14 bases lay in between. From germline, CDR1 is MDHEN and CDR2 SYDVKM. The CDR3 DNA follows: TGTGCCAGCAGCCTACGAAAGGGAGATCAGCCCCAGCATTTT. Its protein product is CASSLRKGDQPQHF. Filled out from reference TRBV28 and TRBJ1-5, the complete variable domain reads DVKVTQSSRYLVKRTGEKVFLECVQDMDHENMFWYRQDPGLGLRLIYFSYDVKMKEKGDIPEGYSVSREKKERFSLILESASTNQTSMYLCASSLRKGDQPQHFGDGTRLSIL.